Listed below are T cell receptor beta chains from one sample, sequenced in a study of molecular identifiers for immune sequencing clone quantification. TCRdb used MiXCR to reprocess the PCR reads, holding one entry per CDR3 protein. The data hold approximately 60,000 distinct CDR3 sequences, with under 20% observed a single time. The sequenced sample consisted of naive CD8+ T cells from blood, with Jurkat cell RNA spiked in. These receptors all come from a human donor in good health. Some libraries in this study had Jurkat cell RNA spiked in. The CDR3 runs from the conserved cysteine through the conserved F or W. The D gene is left open where the match is weak. Part of the rows lack a size; the others show once, few, many or a class for expanded clones.

d_call,j_call,clone_size,v_call,cdr3_nt,cdr3_aa
TRBD1,TRBJ1-5,many,TRBV6-6,TGTGCCAGCAGTCGACAGGGGACGGATCAGCCCCAGCATTTT,CASSRQGTDQPQHF
.,TRBJ1-2,many,TRBV12-5,TGTGCTAGTGGGACCCGGTCCTATGGCTACACCTTC,CASGTRSYGYTF
TRBD2,TRBJ2-7,many,TRBV7-9,TGTGCCAGCAGCACCCGCGGCGGGGGTTTGCGGGAGCAGTACTTC,CASSTRGGGLREQYF
TRBD2,TRBJ2-1,few,TRBV20-1,TGCAGTGCTAGAGCAACCTTACTAGCGGAGGCTTACAATGGTGAGCAGTTCTTC,CSARATLLAEAYNGEQFF
.,TRBJ1-1,.,TRBV6-5,TGTGCCAGCAGGAGATACACTGAAGCTTTCTTT,CASRRYTEAFF
.,TRBJ2-2,many,TRBV20-1,TGCAGCATCCGTCAGTTGAACACCGGGGAGCTGTTTTTT,CSIRQLNTGELFF
TRBD2,TRBJ2-1,.,TRBV6-2/TRBV6-3,TGTGCCAGCAGTTTATCCCGACTAGCGGGAGGGCCGGGAAATGAGCAGTTCTTC,CASSLSRLAGGPGNEQFF
.,TRBJ1-1,many,TRBV18,TGTGCCAGCTCACCCCAGGGCGGGGGAGCTGGTGAAGCTTTCTTT,CASSPQGGGAGEAFF
TRBD2,TRBJ2-5,.,TRBV25-1,TGTGCCAGCAGTGGTAGCGGGGACCTCCAAGAGACCCAGTACTTC,CASSGSGDLQETQYF
.,TRBJ2-3,many,TRBV27,TGTGCCAGCAGTTTGCGGGATACGCAGTATTTT,CASSLRDTQYF
.,TRBJ2-3,many,TRBV6-6,TGTGCCAGCAGTTACTCCTTTGCGGAGGGGGACACAGATACGCAGTATTTT,CASSYSFAEGDTDTQYF